This T cell receptor (beta chain) was documented in a study of T cells in Graves' hyperthyroidism and ophthalmopathy. Amplified regions were TCR beta CDR3 sequences from RNA transcripts. Primed by the HTBI set, a first-round RT-PCR was run on the TCR CDR3. Each CDR3 protein gets one entry after TCRdb re-called the multiplex PCR reads with MiXCR. The sample shows hundreds of thousands of distinct CDR3 sequences, approximately 44% of them seen only once. A lack of ophthalmopathy progression within 18 months defined stable Graves' hyperthyroidism. Germline loops: CDR1 MGHDK, CDR2 SYGVNS. Trimming cost V 6 bases and J 3 bases; bases outside gene matches: 11. The CDR3 consists of 15 residues.

The sample taken for sequencing was peripheral blood or thyroid tissue (not recorded which). The origin of this receptor is a woman aged 18 to 35 with Graves' hyperthyroidism. The chain links TRBV25-1 to TRBJ2-7; 7 nucleotides match TRBD2. CDR3 protein: CASSVGLGGNYEQYF. CDR3 nucleotides: TGTGCCAGCAGCGTAGGACTGGGGGGGAACTACGAGCAGTACTTC.